The 27 T cell receptor beta chains listed next were all sequenced from one sample in a study of blood T cell repertoires in COVID-19. The table came from immunoSEQ multiplex PCR; TCRdb's copy has only in-frame clones and leaves some out. The sample records about 330,000 clones, roughly 87% being singletons. Input material: peripheral blood. These receptors came from a man aged 25-45 years with COVID-19, enrolled during active disease.

The chain links TRBV5-4 to TRBJ1-2; 7 positions agree with TRBD1. CDR1 is SGHNT and CDR2 is YYREEE in the germline V gene (reference sequence). With 1 base clipped from V and 8 bases from J, the junction kept 5 bases outside the gene matches. This CDR3 is built from 13 residues. CDR3 sequence (DNA): TGTGCCAGCAGCTTGCGACAGGGAAACGGCTACACCTTC. As protein: CASSLRQGNGYTF.

This clone was picked up one time. CDR3 coding DNA: TGTGCCAGCAGCCGCGACAGGGGGCATGGCTACACCTTC. Amino acids: CASSRDRGHGYTF. This chain connects TRBV7-9 to TRBJ1-2; TRBD1 agrees at 10 bases. V was clipped by 5 bases and J by 6 bases; unmatched bases: 3. The germline V gene encodes CDR1 SEHNR and CDR2 FQNEAQ (reference sequence). The CDR3 is made up of 13 amino acids.

The V call is TRBV10-3, the J call TRBJ2-5, with 11 bases lining up with TRBD2. The CDR3 extends over 16 amino acids. Germline V CDR1 and CDR2: ENHRY, SYGVKD. The V segment lost 10 bases and the J segment 1 base; nucleotides outside the gene matches: 11. CDR3 protein: CATERGSGGGQETQYF. DNA of the CDR3: TGTGCCACCGAAAGGGGTAGCGGGGGGGGCCAAGAGACCCAGTACTTC.

The rearrangement uses TRBV5-8 and TRBJ1-5, with D maybe TRBD1 (6 bases). This CDR3 is 15 amino acids long. V shed 2 bases and J shed 2 bases, with 11 bases lying between them. CDR1 is SGHTS and CDR2 is YDEGEE in the germline V gene. CDR3 region: CASSFRGGGNQPQHF. CDR3 sequence (DNA): TGTGCCAGCAGCTTTAGAGGGGGTGGCAATCAGCCCCAGCATTTT.

About this clone itself: The sample contains more than one DNA sequence encoding this CDR3. The chain links TRBV15 to TRBJ2-5, with TRBD1 identical over 8 bases. Germline V gives CDR1 LNHNV, CDR2 YYDKDF (reference sequence). This CDR3 is built from 14 residues. J lost 2 bases, V lost 4 bases, and 3 bases had no gene match. CDR3 sequence: CATSIYRGQETQYF. The DNA for the CDR3 is TGTGCCACCAGCATATACAGGGGGCAAGAGACCCAGTACTTC. The full variable domain, with the rest looked up from reference TRBV15 and TRBJ2-5, is DAMVIQNPRYQVTQFGKPVTLSCSQTLNHNVMYWYQQKSSQAPKLLFHYYDKDFNNEADTPDNFQSRRPNTSFCFLDIRSPGLGDTAMYLCATSIYRGQETQYFGPGTRLLVL.

The DNA of the CDR3 is TGTGCCAGCAGCTCACTAGCGGGGGGCCAGTACTTC. This translates into CASSSLAGGQYF. The chain joins TRBV7-8 to TRBJ2-7; 12 positions agree with TRBD2. The length of the CDR3 is 12 residues. V lost 4 bases and J lost 10; bases outside the gene matches: 2. Germline-derived CDR1 and CDR2 are SGHVS and FQNEAQ.

The chain joins TRBV27 to TRBJ2-7, with D tentatively TRBD2 (6 bases). Germline V gives CDR1 MNHEY, CDR2 SMNVEV (reference sequence). V lost 6 bases, J lost 0 bases, and 27 bases lay in between. This CDR3 is built from 19 residues. The CDR3 region has the DNA TGTGCCAGCAGCGGAGACCCGGGACGGGAGTATTCAAGCTCCTACGAGCAGTACTTC. Amino acid sequence: CASSGDPGREYSSSYEQYF.

The V and J genes are TRBV19 and TRBJ1-6, with TRBD1 matching 12 bases. The CDR3 runs to 17 residues. The germline gives CDR1 LNHDA, CDR2 SQIVND (reference sequence). After removal of 6 bases from V and 7 bases from J, the junction contained 10 bases not matched to a gene. The DNA of the CDR3 is TGTGCCAGTAGCCTACGGGACAGGGGGCATTACAATTCACCCCTCCACTTT. Residues: CASSLRDRGHYNSPLHF.

The gene calls are TRBV28 and TRBJ2-5, with a possible D match to TRBD2 (6 bases). The CDR3 contains 12 residues. V lost 10 bases to trimming and J lost 5 bases, with 14 bases between them. The germline V gene encodes CDR1 MDHEN and CDR2 SYDVKM. CDR3 nucleotide sequence: TGTGCCACGAAAGTGGCGGGGGAGACCCAGTACTTC. It specifies CATKVAGETQYF. Drawing the rest from reference TRBV28 and TRBJ2-5, the complete variable domain is DVKVTQSSRYLVKRTGEKVFLECVQDMDHENMFWYRQDPGLGLRLIYFSYDVKMKEKGDIPEGYSVSREKKERFSLILESASTNQTSMYLCATKVAGETQYFGPGTRLLVL.

This chain joins TRBV19 and TRBJ2-3, with 9 bases lining up with TRBD1. The CDR3 length is 15 residues. After removal of 4 bases from V and 4 bases from J, the junction contained 6 bases not matched to a gene. CDR1 LNHDA and CDR2 SQIVND come from the germline V gene (reference sequence). The chain's CDR3 is CASSKGQGFADTQYF. DNA of the CDR3: TGTGCCAGTAGTAAGGGACAGGGTTTCGCAGATACGCAGTATTTT.

The rearrangement uses TRBV4-3 and TRBJ2-2; D possibly corresponds to TRBD1 (7 bases). Germline V gives CDR1 LGHNA, CDR2 YSLEER. This CDR3 comprises 18 residues. Deletions cut 4 bases from V and 0 bases from J, with 18 bases between. The CDR3 DNA follows: TGCGCCAGCAGCCTACGACAGGGACTCGAATCGAACACCGGGGAGCTGTTTTTT. Protein: CASSLRQGLESNTGELFF.

Concerning this clone itself: Compared with germline, one end of the junction differs, possibly owing to a read error. The chain couples TRBV10-3 to TRBJ1-6; TRBD1 matches at 10 bases. The CDR3 consists of 16 residues. Germline CDR1 and CDR2: ENHRY and SYGVKD. DNA for the CDR3: TGTGCCATCAGTGATAAGACAGGGGGCTATGATTCACCCCTCCACTTT. It encodes CAISDKTGGYDSPLHF.

V gene TRBV6-5 combines with J gene TRBJ1-1, with D perhaps TRBD1 (6 bases). In germline, CDR1 is MNHEY, CDR2 SVGAGI. V gave up 1 base and J gave up 4 bases, with 10 bases separating them. CDR3 size: 14 residues. The CDR3, as DNA: TGTGCCAGCAGTTACTTGGTAGGGGGCACTGAAGCTTTCTTT. Amino acids: CASSYLVGGTEAFF.

V is TRBV11-1 and J is TRBJ2-7; the D gene is possibly TRBD1 (6 bases). The CDR3 runs 13 residues. Germline V gene lookup returns CDR1 SGHAT and CDR2 FQDESV (reference sequence). Trimming left V 5 bases short and J 2 bases short, with 10 bases between. Here the CDR3 reads CASSPDRTYEQYF. The DNA of the CDR3 is TGTGCCAGCAGCCCGGACAGAACCTACGAGCAGTACTTC.

This clone was picked up one time. The rearrangement joins TRBV9 to TRBJ2-5; TRBD2 might be the D (8 bases). CDR3 length: 16 residues. Trimming left V 4 bases short and J 7 bases short, with 23 bases between. In germline, CDR1 is SGDLS, CDR2 YYNGEE. The CDR3 region has the DNA TGTGCCAGCAGCACCTCGGGAGGGGGCTCTGGGGGGACCCAGTACTTC. This sequence encodes CASSTSGGGSGGTQYF.

This clone was observed a few times. V and J are TRBV4-3 and TRBJ1-2, with D tentatively TRBD1 (5 bases). The CDR3 totals 16 residues. Trimming shortened V by 0 bases and J by 2 bases, and 13 bases separated the two germline ends. The germline V gene encodes CDR1 LGHNA and CDR2 YSLEER. CDR3 nucleotide sequence: TGCGCCAGCAGCCAAGATCCCATAGGGGTCAACTATGGCTACACCTTC. It translates to CASSQDPIGVNYGYTF.

This chain connects TRBV11-2 to TRBJ1-2, with 9 bases identical to TRBD1. The CDR3 totals 17 residues. CDR1 and CDR2 from the germline V gene are SGHAT and FQNNGV. The J segment lost 0 bases and the V segment lost 5 bases, leaving 10 bases of the junction unmatched. In DNA form, the CDR3 reads TGTGCCAGCAGCACATGGACAGGGGAAAACGCTAACTATGGCTACACCTTC. It is translated as CASSTWTGENANYGYTF.

In nucleotides, the CDR3 is TGTGCCAGCAGCCCACAATTTGAAACCGGGACAGGAGGTCAAGAGACCCAGTACTTC. This encodes CASSPQFETGTGGQETQYF. This chain joins TRBV7-9 and TRBJ2-5; TRBD1 aligns across 8 bases. The CDR3 totals 19 residues. Germline loops: CDR1 SEHNR, CDR2 FQNEAQ (reference sequence). After removal of 5 bases from V and 2 bases from J, the junction contained 19 bases not matched to a gene.

This clone was counted a single time. The chain is built from TRBV5-1 and TRBJ1-5; 9 nucleotides agree with TRBD1. The CDR3 loop spans 15 amino acids. V shed 9 bases and J 6 bases; nucleotides not matched to a gene: 13. Per the germline V gene, CDR1 is SGHRS and CDR2 is YFSETQ. The CDR3: CATGWRVQGAQPQHF. The DNA for the CDR3 is TGCGCCACCGGTTGGAGGGTACAGGGGGCTCAGCCCCAGCATTTT.

This sequence joins TRBV6-6 and TRBJ1-4; TRBD1 matches at 7 bases. The CDR3 has 14 amino acids. After removal of 6 bases from V and 7 bases from J, the junction contained 8 bases not matched to a gene. CDR1 is MNHNY and CDR2 is SVGAGI in the germline V gene (reference sequence). The chain's CDR3 is CASSHPAGGEKLFF. As DNA, the CDR3 is TGTGCCAGCAGCCATCCGGCAGGGGGTGAAAAACTGTTTTTT.

This chain connects TRBV18 to TRBJ2-5; D is uncertain. This CDR3 comprises 13 residues. Germline CDR1 and CDR2: KGHSH and LQKENI. V lost 0 bases to trimming and J lost 3 bases, with 5 bases between them. CDR3 region: CASSPPSKETQYF. The CDR3 nucleotides read TGTGCCAGCTCACCACCGAGTAAAGAGACCCAGTACTTC.

This chain joins TRBV6-6 and TRBJ1-5; a weak D match, TRBD1 (6 bases). CDR1 and CDR2 from the germline V gene are MNHNY and SVGAGI (reference sequence). This CDR3 spans 14 amino acids. V lost 5 bases and J 4 bases, leaving 12 bases between the germline ends. The CDR3 DNA sequence: TGTGCCAGCAGTCACCCAGGGGTTAATCAGCCCCAGCATTTT. Protein sequence: CASSHPGVNQPQHF.

This chain links TRBV9 with TRBJ2-7; maybe TRBD2 (5 bases). V was shortened by 3 bases and J by 2 bases, with 18 bases between the two germline ends. Per the germline V gene, CDR1 is SGDLS and CDR2 is YYNGEE. The length of the CDR3 is 16 residues. The CDR3 sequence: CASSDKEGVDAYEQYF. Here the CDR3 DNA reads TGTGCCAGCAGCGATAAAGAGGGCGTTGACGCCTACGAGCAGTACTTC.

This clone was found once. V and J are TRBV12-3 or TRBV12-4 and TRBJ1-5; 7 bases align to TRBD1. The CDR3 covers 13 residues. J lost 5 bases, V lost 6 bases, and 4 bases had no gene match. The DNA of the CDR3 is TGTGCCAGCAGCCTACAGGGGTATCAGCCCCAGCATTTT. Translation: CASSLQGYQPQHF.

CDR3 protein: CAISGQGDSGNTIYF. CDR3 DNA sequence: TGTGCCATCAGTGGACAGGGGGACTCTGGAAACACCATATATTTT. The chain combines TRBV10-3 with TRBJ1-3, with 9 bases identical to TRBD1. The germline CDR1 and CDR2 sequences are ENHRY and SYGVKD. J gave up 0 bases and V 4 bases, and 1 base lay outside the gene matches. This CDR3 is built from 15 residues.

J is TRBJ1-1 and V is TRBV5-1; 7 bases agree with TRBD1. The CDR3 runs to 15 residues. From germline, CDR1 is SGHRS and CDR2 YFSETQ. The trim removed 1 base at V and 2 bases at J, leaving 5 bases unmatched. In DNA form, the CDR3 reads TGCGCCAGCAGCTTGAAGACAGGGTTAAACACTGAAGCTTTCTTT. This encodes CASSLKTGLNTEAFF.

The chain couples TRBV25-1 to TRBJ1-1; D gene ambiguous. Germline loops: CDR1 MGHDK, CDR2 SYGVNS. CDR3 size: 13 residues. Between the trimmed V and J ends, which lost 1 base and 5 bases, there was a span of 8 bases. CDR3 amino acids: CASSESRRTEAFF. CDR3 sequence (DNA): TGTGCCAGCAGTGAATCTCGTCGGACTGAAGCTTTCTTT.